Below are 7 T cell receptor beta chains sequenced from a single sample in a study of cytomegalovirus exposure and HLA in healthy donors. Primers for the PCR totalled 60 Vbeta and 13 Jbeta. TCRdb's table, derived via immunoSEQ multiplex PCR, lists solely in-frame clones and lacks some. Altogether approximately 140,000 clones are present, 50% to 75% being singletons, with the ten largest covering under 7.5%. The specimen was PBMCs. The receptors stem from a woman aged 55-70 years in good health and CMV-seropositive.

The chain combines TRBV4-1 with TRBJ2-7, with D possibly matching TRBD2 (7 bases). CDR3 length: 15 amino acids. V was clipped by 0 bases and J by 3 bases, with 12 bases between them. Germline V lookup: CDR1 MGHRA, CDR2 YSYEKL. The CDR3 is CASSQDVRGLYEQYF. The CDR3 region has the DNA TGCGCCAGCAGCCAAGATGTGCGGGGGCTCTACGAGCAGTACTTC.

This clone was observed a few times. The gene calls are TRBV30 and TRBJ2-6; 7 bases fit TRBD1. V trimming: 2 bases; J trimming: 0 bases; junction bases outside the gene matches: 4. The CDR3 is made up of 16 amino acids. The germline V gene encodes CDR1 GTSNPN and CDR2 SVGIG (reference sequence). This chain's CDR3 is CAWSWGQRSGANVLTF. CDR3 DNA sequence: TGTGCCTGGAGTTGGGGACAGCGCTCTGGGGCCAACGTCCTGACTTTC. Based on the CDR3 plus reference TRBV30 and TRBJ2-6, the full variable domain is SQTIHQWPATLVQPVGSPLSLECTVEGTSNPNLYWYRQAAGRGLQLLFYSVGIGQISSEVPQNLSASRPQDRQFILSSKKLLLSDSGFYLCAWSWGQRSGANVLTFGAGSRLTVL.

In this sample, this clone turned up a few times. The chain is built from TRBV9 and TRBJ1-2; D is uncertain. The V and J ends lost 2 bases and 4 bases respectively, with 9 bases between them. The length of the CDR3 is 13 residues. Per the germline V gene, CDR1 is SGDLS and CDR2 is YYNGEE. The CDR3 DNA reads TGTGCCAGCAGCGTGGCTTCAGGCTATGGCTACACCTTC. Its translation: CASSVASGYGYTF.

This clone was found once. V gene TRBV5-1 combines with J gene TRBJ1-1; maybe TRBD1 (6 bases). V was cut by 0 bases and J by 3 bases, with 12 bases left in between. This CDR3 is 15 amino acids long. CDR1 SGHRS and CDR2 YFSETQ come from the germline V gene. The CDR3 region is CASSLDQGMYTEAFF. CDR3 DNA sequence: TGCGCCAGCAGCTTGGATCAGGGGATGTACACTGAAGCTTTCTTT.

This clone was picked up a small number of times. V gene TRBV5-8 combines with J gene TRBJ2-3; TRBD2 agrees at 10 bases. The CDR3 covers 17 residues. With 4 bases clipped from V and 6 bases from J, the junction kept 14 bases outside the gene matches. Germline assignment: CDR1 SGHTS and CDR2 YDEGEE. CDR3 protein: CASSQYGTSEDHDTQYF. Here the CDR3 DNA reads TGTGCCAGCAGCCAATATGGGACTAGCGAGGATCACGATACGCAGTATTTT.

This clone was counted only a few times. CDR3 amino acids: CASGTGQLNYGYTF. The CDR3 nucleotides read TGCGCCAGCGGTACGGGACAGTTAAACTATGGCTACACCTTC. V usage is TRBV10-2 and J usage is TRBJ1-2; 7 nucleotides agree with TRBD1. The CDR3 runs 14 residues. Germline lookup yields CDR1 WSHSY and CDR2 SAAADI. After removal of 8 bases from V and 2 bases from J, the junction contained 8 bases not matched to a gene.

This clone turned up a few times. The gene calls are TRBV9 and TRBJ1-2; the match to TRBD1 covers 8 bases. V lost 3 bases and J lost 0; bases outside the gene matches: 1. This CDR3 is 14 amino acids long. CDR1 is SGDLS, CDR2 YYNGEE, per germline. The CDR3 coding sequence is TGTGCCAGCAGCGGGACAGGGTCTAACTATGGCTACACCTTC. Encoded protein: CASSGTGSNYGYTF.